This is a list of T cell receptor beta chains from one sample in a study of T cells in Graves' hyperthyroidism and ophthalmopathy. TCRdb itself ran the multiplex PCR reads through MiXCR, one entry per CDR3 protein. The sample contains roughly 260,000 distinct CDR3 sequences, more than 14% of which appear only once. Sequencing was carried out using blood. All receptors derive from a woman aged 40-49 years with Graves' hyperthyroidism that later progressed to Graves' ophthalmopathy. Each CDR3 is given with its conserved first and last residue. Fields, in order: D gene, J gene, V gene, CDR3 length, clone size, CDR3 DNA, CDR3 protein. The D gene is left open where the match is weak. Only some rows state a clone size, as once, few, many or a class for expanded clones.

D gene: NA; J gene: TRBJ1-6; V gene: TRBV4-1; CDR3 length: 16; clone size: many; CDR3 DNA: TGCGCCAGCAGCCAATGGCACAGGGAACGCAATTCACCCCTCCACTTT; CDR3 protein: CASSQWHRERNSPLHF
D gene: NA; J gene: TRBJ1-1; V gene: TRBV5-1; CDR3 length: 15; clone size: many; CDR3 DNA: TGCGCCAGCAGCTTACTTCCCCTGGGCGGCACTGAAGCTTTCTTT; CDR3 protein: CASSLLPLGGTEAFF
D gene: NA; J gene: TRBJ2-3; V gene: TRBV10-3; CDR3 length: 14; clone size: many; CDR3 DNA: TGTGCCATCGCTGGCCGGGAGTTTGAAGATACGCAGTATTTT; CDR3 protein: CAIAGREFEDTQYF
D gene: TRBD1; J gene: TRBJ2-1; V gene: TRBV29-1; CDR3 length: 13; clone size: many; CDR3 DNA: TGCAGCGTTGGGACAGGGGGCTACAATGAGCAGTTCTTC; CDR3 protein: CSVGTGGYNEQFF
D gene: TRBD2; J gene: TRBJ2-2; V gene: TRBV5-5; CDR3 length: 16; clone size: few; CDR3 DNA: TGTGCCAGCAGCAGAGCGGGAGGGAGTTTCAACGGGGAGCTGTTTTTT; CDR3 protein: CASSRAGGSFNGELFF
D gene: NA; J gene: TRBJ1-4; V gene: TRBV19; CDR3 length: 15; clone size: many; CDR3 DNA: TGTGCCAGTAGTTCGGGCCGTGCAACTAATGAAAAACTGTTTTTT; CDR3 protein: CASSSGRATNEKLFF
D gene: TRBD1; J gene: TRBJ1-1; V gene: TRBV5-1; CDR3 length: 17; clone size: NA; CDR3 DNA: TGCGCCAGCAGCGAGGAACCGGGACAGGGGGCGTACACTGAAGCTTTCTTT; CDR3 protein: CASSEEPGQGAYTEAFF
D gene: NA; J gene: TRBJ2-2; V gene: TRBV7-9; CDR3 length: 18; clone size: NA; CDR3 DNA: TGTGCCAGCAGTTCCAGCGGTAGCGGTGGGGTTTACACCGGGGAGCTGTTTTTT; CDR3 protein: CASSSSGSGGVYTGELFF
D gene: TRBD2; J gene: TRBJ2-5; V gene: TRBV7-8; CDR3 length: 17; clone size: many; CDR3 DNA: TGTGCCAGCAGCGCAACCGGGACTAGCGGGAGCCAAGAGACCCAGTACTTC; CDR3 protein: CASSATGTSGSQETQYF
D gene: NA; J gene: TRBJ2-7; V gene: TRBV6-5; CDR3 length: 18; clone size: many; CDR3 DNA: TGTGCCAGCAGTTACTCCGGGACAAGCAGAGGGGGTTCCTACGAGCAGTACTTC; CDR3 protein: CASSYSGTSRGGSYEQYF
D gene: TRBD2; J gene: TRBJ2-5; V gene: TRBV28; CDR3 length: 18; clone size: many; CDR3 DNA: TGTGCCAGCAGTGACCCTCCAGCGGGAGGGCCCTTTCAAGAGACCCAGTACTTC; CDR3 protein: CASSDPPAGGPFQETQYF
D gene: NA; J gene: TRBJ2-5; V gene: TRBV20-1; CDR3 length: 12; clone size: many; CDR3 DNA: TGCAGTGCTAGAGCGGCCAAAGAGACCCAGTACTTC; CDR3 protein: CSARAAKETQYF
D gene: TRBD1; J gene: TRBJ2-7; V gene: TRBV7-9; CDR3 length: 14; clone size: many; CDR3 DNA: TGTGCCAGCAGCCGTCCGGGACAGGCCTACGAGCAGTACTTC; CDR3 protein: CASSRPGQAYEQYF
D gene: NA; J gene: TRBJ2-5; V gene: TRBV12-3/TRBV12-4; CDR3 length: 13; clone size: NA; CDR3 DNA: TGTGCCAGTGGGAGCTCTGAGAGGGAGACCCAGTACTTC; CDR3 protein: CASGSSERETQYF
D gene: NA; J gene: TRBJ2-5; V gene: TRBV2; CDR3 length: 17; clone size: many; CDR3 DNA: TGTGCCAGCAGTGAGGATGGGGGGGGACACCCCAAAGAGACCCAGTACTTC; CDR3 protein: CASSEDGGGHPKETQYF
D gene: NA; J gene: TRBJ1-2; V gene: TRBV9; CDR3 length: 16; clone size: NA; CDR3 DNA: TGTGCCAGCGGCAAGGAGTCCGGACCTCTACTCTATGGCTACACCTTC; CDR3 protein: CASGKESGPLLYGYTF
D gene: NA; J gene: TRBJ2-6; V gene: TRBV5-1; CDR3 length: 17; clone size: NA; CDR3 DNA: TGCGCCAGCAGCTTGGACGGATATAACTCTGGGGCCAACGTCCTGACTTTC; CDR3 protein: CASSLDGYNSGANVLTF
D gene: NA; J gene: TRBJ2-7; V gene: TRBV28; CDR3 length: 11; clone size: many; CDR3 DNA: TGTGCCAACGGCCGGGACTACGAGCAGTACTTC; CDR3 protein: CANGRDYEQYF
D gene: NA; J gene: TRBJ2-5; V gene: TRBV11-2; CDR3 length: 15; clone size: many; CDR3 DNA: TGTGCCAGCAGCTTATCCGGGGGCTACCAAGAGACCCAGTACTTC; CDR3 protein: CASSLSGGYQETQYF
D gene: TRBD2; J gene: TRBJ2-3; V gene: TRBV28; CDR3 length: 18; clone size: many; CDR3 DNA: TGTGCCAGCAGTCCCACGGGGGGACTAGCGGGGGGCACAGATACGCAGTATTTT; CDR3 protein: CASSPTGGLAGGTDTQYF
D gene: NA; J gene: TRBJ2-7; V gene: TRBV4-1; CDR3 length: 14; clone size: many; CDR3 DNA: TGCGCCAGCAGCCAAGTAATAGGGAACTACGAGCAGTACTTC; CDR3 protein: CASSQVIGNYEQYF
D gene: TRBD1; J gene: TRBJ1-1; V gene: TRBV2; CDR3 length: 15; clone size: many; CDR3 DNA: TGTGCCAGCAGTCCTCCGACAGGGATGAACACTGAAGCTTTCTTT; CDR3 protein: CASSPPTGMNTEAFF
D gene: TRBD2; J gene: TRBJ2-1; V gene: TRBV20-1; CDR3 length: 14; clone size: many; CDR3 DNA: TGCAGTGCAGTAGCGGGAGGGCCTCACAATGAGCAGTTCTTC; CDR3 protein: CSAVAGGPHNEQFF
D gene: NA; J gene: TRBJ2-3; V gene: TRBV29-1; CDR3 length: 13; clone size: NA; CDR3 DNA: TGCAGCGTTGTGGTGGGTAACACAGATACGCAGTATTTT; CDR3 protein: CSVVVGNTDTQYF
D gene: TRBD2; J gene: TRBJ2-5; V gene: TRBV3-1; CDR3 length: 14; clone size: many; CDR3 DNA: TGTGCCAGCAGGCGAACTAGCGGGCAAGAGACCCAGTACTTC; CDR3 protein: CASRRTSGQETQYF
D gene: NA; J gene: TRBJ2-1; V gene: TRBV30; CDR3 length: 13; clone size: many; CDR3 DNA: TGTGCCTGGAGTGTACTAGCTGGGGATGAGCAGTTCTTC; CDR3 protein: CAWSVLAGDEQFF
D gene: NA; J gene: TRBJ1-4; V gene: TRBV27; CDR3 length: 15; clone size: many; CDR3 DNA: TGTGCCAGCAGTTATAACAGGGTCCCTAATGAAAAACTGTTTTTT; CDR3 protein: CASSYNRVPNEKLFF
D gene: NA; J gene: TRBJ1-1; V gene: TRBV29-1; CDR3 length: 11; clone size: many; CDR3 DNA: TGCAGCGTTGATGAGGGTAGGGAAGCTTTCTTT; CDR3 protein: CSVDEGREAFF
D gene: NA; J gene: TRBJ2-5; V gene: TRBV19; CDR3 length: 14; clone size: many; CDR3 DNA: TGTGCCAGTAAGGTCGCAGGGGTTTACGAGACCCAGTACTTC; CDR3 protein: CASKVAGVYETQYF
D gene: NA; J gene: TRBJ1-1; V gene: TRBV12-3/TRBV12-4; CDR3 length: 14; clone size: many; CDR3 DNA: TGTGCCAGCAGTTGGGGGGCTGGGAACACTGAAGCTTTCTTT; CDR3 protein: CASSWGAGNTEAFF
D gene: TRBD1; J gene: TRBJ1-1; V gene: TRBV6-1; CDR3 length: 13; clone size: many; CDR3 DNA: TGTGCCAGCAGTAAACAGGGGAGCACTGAAGCTTTCTTT; CDR3 protein: CASSKQGSTEAFF
D gene: NA; J gene: TRBJ1-2; V gene: TRBV12-5; CDR3 length: 14; clone size: many; CDR3 DNA: TGTGCTAGTGGTCCCTTGGTTCAGGGTGACGGCTACACCTTC; CDR3 protein: CASGPLVQGDGYTF
D gene: NA; J gene: TRBJ2-1; V gene: TRBV27; CDR3 length: 17; clone size: many; CDR3 DNA: TGTGCCAGCAGTACTCATCCTTTGGAGCGTCGGGGCAATGAGCAGTTCTTC; CDR3 protein: CASSTHPLERRGNEQFF
D gene: NA; J gene: TRBJ2-5; V gene: TRBV9; CDR3 length: 14; clone size: many; CDR3 DNA: TGTGCCAGCAATTTCGGGGGGCTTCAAGAGACCCAGTACTTC; CDR3 protein: CASNFGGLQETQYF
D gene: TRBD2; J gene: TRBJ2-1; V gene: TRBV7-9; CDR3 length: 16; clone size: many; CDR3 DNA: TGTGCCAGCAGCGCTATAACTAGCGGCTCCTACAATGAGCAGTTCTTC; CDR3 protein: CASSAITSGSYNEQFF
D gene: TRBD1; J gene: TRBJ2-7; V gene: TRBV28; CDR3 length: 14; clone size: many; CDR3 DNA: TGTGCCAGCAGCCGCCGAGGGGGCACCTACGAGCAGTACTTC; CDR3 protein: CASSRRGGTYEQYF
D gene: NA; J gene: TRBJ1-4; V gene: TRBV5-5; CDR3 length: 13; clone size: many; CDR3 DNA: TGTGCCAGCAGCTTCTTAGGCAGGGAAAAACTGTTTTTT; CDR3 protein: CASSFLGREKLFF
D gene: NA; J gene: TRBJ1-3; V gene: TRBV7-8; CDR3 length: 14; clone size: many; CDR3 DNA: TGTGCCAGCAGCACCACGGACAGAGGAAACACCATATATTTT; CDR3 protein: CASSTTDRGNTIYF
D gene: NA; J gene: TRBJ2-2; V gene: TRBV6-1; CDR3 length: 11; clone size: many; CDR3 DNA: TGTGCCAGCAGTGATGCTGGGGAGCTGTTTTTT; CDR3 protein: CASSDAGELFF
D gene: TRBD2; J gene: TRBJ2-1; V gene: TRBV11-2; CDR3 length: 16; clone size: NA; CDR3 DNA: TGTGCCAGCAGCTTCTCGGCTAGCGGACCCTACAATGAGCAGTTCTTC; CDR3 protein: CASSFSASGPYNEQFF
D gene: NA; J gene: TRBJ2-7; V gene: TRBV24-1; CDR3 length: 15; clone size: NA; CDR3 DNA: TGTGCCACCAGTGATCGGACTGGTCCCACAGGAGAGCAGTACTTC; CDR3 protein: CATSDRTGPTGEQYF
D gene: TRBD1; J gene: TRBJ1-5; V gene: TRBV2; CDR3 length: 16; clone size: NA; CDR3 DNA: TGTGCCAGCACCGGGACAGGGGGCGGAATGGGTCAGCCCCAGCATTTT; CDR3 protein: CASTGTGGGMGQPQHF
D gene: NA; J gene: TRBJ2-5; V gene: TRBV30; CDR3 length: 14; clone size: many; CDR3 DNA: TGTGCCCACAAGAGAGGGGCCGGGCAAGAGACCCAGTACTTC; CDR3 protein: CAHKRGAGQETQYF
D gene: NA; J gene: TRBJ1-5; V gene: TRBV10-2; CDR3 length: 13; clone size: many; CDR3 DNA: TGCGCCAGCAGTGAGGGAGGCATGCAGCCCCAGCATTTT; CDR3 protein: CASSEGGMQPQHF
D gene: NA; J gene: TRBJ2-1; V gene: TRBV9; CDR3 length: 14; clone size: many; CDR3 DNA: TGTGCCAGCAGCGTAGAAGGTATAGACAATGAGCAGTTCTTC; CDR3 protein: CASSVEGIDNEQFF
D gene: TRBD2; J gene: TRBJ2-7; V gene: TRBV6-1; CDR3 length: 16; clone size: many; CDR3 DNA: TGTGCCAGCAGTGAAGCATGGACTAGCGGGGATTGGGAGCAGTACTTC; CDR3 protein: CASSEAWTSGDWEQYF